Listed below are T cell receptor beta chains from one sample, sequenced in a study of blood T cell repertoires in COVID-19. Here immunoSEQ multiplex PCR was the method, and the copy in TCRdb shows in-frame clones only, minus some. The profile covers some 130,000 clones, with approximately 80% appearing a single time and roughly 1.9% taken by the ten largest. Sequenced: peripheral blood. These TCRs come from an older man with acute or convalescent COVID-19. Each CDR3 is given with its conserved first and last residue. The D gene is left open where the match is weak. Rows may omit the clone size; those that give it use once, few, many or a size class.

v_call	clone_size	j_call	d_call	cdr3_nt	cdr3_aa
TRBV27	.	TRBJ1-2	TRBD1	TGTGCCAGCAGTTTAGGGGGACAGCCCTATGGCTACACCTTC	CASSLGGQPYGYTF
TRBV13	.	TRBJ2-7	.	TGTGCCAGCAGCCCCCACGGGGTACGCCCGCCCTACGAGCAGTACTTC	CASSPHGVRPPYEQYF
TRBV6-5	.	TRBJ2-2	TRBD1	TGTGCCAGCAGGGGACAGGGAAACACCGGGGAGCTGTTTTTT	CASRGQGNTGELFF
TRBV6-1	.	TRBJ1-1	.	TGTGCCAGCAACCACAGGGAGGGCACTGAAGCTTTCTTT	CASNHREGTEAFF
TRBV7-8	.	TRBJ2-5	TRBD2	TGTGCCAGCAGCTCGCTAGCGGGATTCGGAGAGACCCAGTACTTC	CASSSLAGFGETQYF
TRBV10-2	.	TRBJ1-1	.	TGCGCCAGCAGTGACCGGCAGGCTAACACTGAAGCTTTCTTT	CASSDRQANTEAFF
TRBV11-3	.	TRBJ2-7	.	TGTGCCAGCAGTCTAGGGAGCGGAGGCCCGCAGTACTTC	CASSLGSGGPQYF
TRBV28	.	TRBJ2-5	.	TGTGCCAGCAGTTCGGTTCAGGGACAAGAGACCCAGTACTTC	CASSSVQGQETQYF
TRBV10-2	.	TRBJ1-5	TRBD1	TGCGCCACCTCCGGGACAGGGGTGAGCAATCAGCCCCAGCATTTT	CATSGTGVSNQPQHF
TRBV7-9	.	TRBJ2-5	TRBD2	TGTGCCAGCAGCTTGGGCTCCGGGACTAGCGTTGAGACCCAGTACTTC	CASSLGSGTSVETQYF
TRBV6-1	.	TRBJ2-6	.	TGTGCCAGCAGTGAAGGGGTAGGGGGTAGCTCTGGGGCCAACGTCCTGACTTTC	CASSEGVGGSSGANVLTF
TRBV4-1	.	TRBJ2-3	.	TGCGCCAGCAGCCGGGCCGGCAGGTTTACAGATACGCAGTATTTT	CASSRAGRFTDTQYF
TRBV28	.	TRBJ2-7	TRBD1	TGTGCCAGCAGCCCCGGAGGGACAGGGGGCTTCTACGAGCAGTACTTC	CASSPGGTGGFYEQYF
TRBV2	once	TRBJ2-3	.	TGTGCCAGCAGTGAACAGGGGAATGCAGATACGCAGTATTTT	CASSEQGNADTQYF
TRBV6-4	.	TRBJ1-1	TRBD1	TGTGCCAGCAGCCGGACAGGGGGAAACACTGAAGCTTTCTTT	CASSRTGGNTEAFF
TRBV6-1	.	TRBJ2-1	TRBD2	TGTGCCAGCAGTGAACGGGGTAGCGGGGGGTGGAACTTCTTC	CASSERGSGGWNFF
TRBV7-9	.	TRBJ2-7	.	TGTGCCAGCAGCCTGAGCTCCTACGAGCAGTACTTC	CASSLSSYEQYF
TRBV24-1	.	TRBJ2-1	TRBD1	TGTGCCACCAGTGATGGACAGGGGCCAGGGAGTGAGCAGTTCTTC	CATSDGQGPGSEQFF
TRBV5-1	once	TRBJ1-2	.	TGCGCCAGCAGCTCACAGGGTAATGGCTACACCTTC	CASSSQGNGYTF
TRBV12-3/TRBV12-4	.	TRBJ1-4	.	TGTGCCAGCAGTCCCCGTTACAGTGAAAAACTGTTTTTT	CASSPRYSEKLFF
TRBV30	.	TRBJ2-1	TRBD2	TGTGCCTGGAGTGTACGGGTACTAGCGGGTTACAATGAGCAGTTCTTC	CAWSVRVLAGYNEQFF
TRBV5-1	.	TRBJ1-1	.	TGCGCCAGCAGTTCCGGACAGTTGAACACTGAAGCTTTCTTT	CASSSGQLNTEAFF
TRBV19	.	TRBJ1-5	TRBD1	TGTGCCAGTAGTACGACAGGGAGCAATCAGCCCCAGCATTTT	CASSTTGSNQPQHF
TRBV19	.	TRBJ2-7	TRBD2	TGTGCCAGTAGTATAAACCGGGGGGAATTCTACGAGCAGTACTTC	CASSINRGEFYEQYF
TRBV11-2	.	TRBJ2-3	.	TGTGCCAGCAGCCGGAGCACAGATACGCAGTATTTT	CASSRSTDTQYF
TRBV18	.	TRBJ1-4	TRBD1	TGTGCCAGCACCGTACAGGGGTTTCGGGAAAAACTGTTTTTT	CASTVQGFREKLFF
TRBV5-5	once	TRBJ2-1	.	TGTGCCAGCAGCTTGACTGGGGCTGCACATGAGCAGTTCTTC	CASSLTGAAHEQFF
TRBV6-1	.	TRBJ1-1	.	TGTGCCAGCAGGTCCCAACTCCACACTGAAGCTTTCTTT	CASRSQLHTEAFF
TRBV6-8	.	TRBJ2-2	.	TGTGCCAGCAGCCCGGGACAGAACACCGGGGAGCTGTTTTTT	CASSPGQNTGELFF
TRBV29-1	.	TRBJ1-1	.	TGCAGCGCTGACAATCTCGGAGTGAAAGCTTTCTTT	CSADNLGVKAFF
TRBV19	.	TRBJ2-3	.	TGTGCCAGTAGGGACATTGGAATGAGGGATACGCAGTATTTT	CASRDIGMRDTQYF
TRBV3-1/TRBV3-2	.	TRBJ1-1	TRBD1	TGTGCCAGCAGCCAACAGGGGGGTAACACTGAAGCTTTCTTT	CASSQQGGNTEAFF
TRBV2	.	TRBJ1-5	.	TGTGCCAGCAGTGAATATATGGGGCGGCAGCCCCAGCATTTT	CASSEYMGRQPQHF
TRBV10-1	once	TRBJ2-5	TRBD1	TGCGCCAGCAGTGAGTTACAGGGGGTAGTGGAGACCCAGTACTTC	CASSELQGVVETQYF
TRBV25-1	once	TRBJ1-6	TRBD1	TGTGCCAGCAGTGCCCCGGACAGGGGTTTTCCTCCCCTCCACTTT	CASSAPDRGFPPLHF
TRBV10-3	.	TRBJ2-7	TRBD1	TGTGCCATCAGTGGTACAGGGGGCCCAAACGAGCAGTACTTC	CAISGTGGPNEQYF
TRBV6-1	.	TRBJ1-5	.	TGTGCCAGCAGTGAAGTAGAATTGTGGGACATCCCTAGCAATCAGCCCCAGCATTTT	CASSEVELWDIPSNQPQHF
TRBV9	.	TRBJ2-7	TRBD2	TGTGCCAGCAGCAAGGGGAGGGGAGTAAGCGAGCAGTACTTC	CASSKGRGVSEQYF
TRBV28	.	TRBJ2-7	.	TGTGCCAGCAGTTTCGCCTACTCCTACGAGCAGTACTTC	CASSFAYSYEQYF
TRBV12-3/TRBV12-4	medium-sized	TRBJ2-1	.	TGTGCCAGCAGTGTAGGGGGGGTTGAGCAGTTCTTC	CASSVGGVEQFF
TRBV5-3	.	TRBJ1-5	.	TGTGCCAGAAGCCAGGGCCCCCACGGTAGCAATCAGCCCCAGCATTTT	CARSQGPHGSNQPQHF
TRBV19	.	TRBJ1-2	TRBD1	TGTGCCAGTAGGGCCGGGACAGGGACCTTGGGCTACACCTTC	CASRAGTGTLGYTF